This TCR beta chain was sequenced for a study of blood T cell repertoires in COVID-19. Overall study: The United States, Italy and Spain supplied acute and convalescent COVID-19 samples.

As handled by the study authors: Amplifying reference gene primers gave estimates of nucleated cell counts. Sequencing used immunoSEQ multiplex PCR; TCRdb keeps in-frame clones, though not all of them. That table furnishes V, J and clone size, whereas the DNA furnished D and trimming. The data show about 83,000 clones, roughly 87% seen once. The V gene's germline CDR1 is WSHSY and CDR2 SAAADI. The CDR3 is made up of 13 amino acids. Trimming shortened V by 5 bases and J by 0 bases, and 7 bases separated the two germline ends. The sequence derives from a woman aged 45-60 years with active or convalescent COVID-19. The sample consisted of peripheral blood. This chain joins TRBV10-2 and TRBJ1-2; D ambiguous. CDR3 amino acids: CASSISSNYGYTF. CDR3 bases: TGCGCCAGCAGTATAAGCTCTAACTATGGCTACACCTTC.